This T cell receptor (beta chain) is from a study of vaccination and CD4 T cells after COVID-19. Study information: Overlapping peptides of the spike proteins of SARS-CoV-2, HCoV-NL63, HCoV-OC43 and HCoV-229E were used for cell stimulation. Every culture used as a control got a CEFX pool, an HIV-1 Nef pool, or no peptide.

An Oncomine TCR Beta short-read assay was used to sequence the DNA from cultured CD4+ T cells. TCRdb re-derived calls from the PCR reads in MiXCR, one entry per CDR3 protein. The sample comprises tens of thousands of distinct CDR3 sequences, around 60% of which are singletons, and approximately 12% rests with the top ten. Treatment denoted: approximately 9-day PBMC culture with coronavirus spike peptide pools or control peptides (ViraFEST assay). For ViraFEST, peptide pools expanded antigen-specific T cells, after which the TCRs were sequenced. Concerning this clonotype itself: The antigen is not known.

The length of the CDR3 is 15 residues. Trimming took 5 bases from V and 1 from J; bases not matched to a gene: 4. The chain combines TRBV12-3 or TRBV12-4 with TRBJ2-3, with 9 bases lining up with TRBD2. The source material was CD4+ T cells from blood, cultured in vitro, sampled after SARS-CoV-2 vaccination. This sequence was found in a human donor who received a COVID-19 vaccine. The CDR3 DNA is TGTGCCAGCAGTAGGCGGGGGGGGCGCACAGATACGCAGTATTTT. The encoded protein is CASSRRGGRTDTQYF.